This entry lists 23 T cell receptor beta chains sequenced from one sample in a study of blood T cell repertoires in COVID-19 (dated by TCRdb to 2020 to 2021). The method behind the library was the immunoSEQ multiplex PCR assay. Drawn from immuneACCESS, this table holds only the in-frame rearrangements with V and J called that TCRdb kept. Clones are partly lost; checked studies trace under half to an unresolved V gene and leave the rest unexplained. The sample table records 80,000 or so clones; roughly nine tenths of these occur just once. The ten top clones hold roughly 2% of the sample. The sample consisted of peripheral blood. These TCRs come from an older woman with acute or convalescent COVID-19.

This rearrangement joins TRBV5-1 to TRBJ1-5; D is perhaps TRBD1 (6 bases). Deletions cut 1 base from V and 5 bases from J, with 13 bases between. The CDR3 spans 15 residues. CDR1 and CDR2 (germline): SGHRS, YFSETQ. For the CDR3, the DNA is TGCGCCAGCAGCTTGACAGGGTCGGCGGATCAGCCCCAGCATTTT. It is translated as CASSLTGSADQPQHF.

The chain is built from TRBV2 and TRBJ1-1; tentatively, D is TRBD1 (5 bases). CDR1 and CDR2 (germline): SNHLY, FYNNEI. V was shortened by 8 bases and J by 4 bases, with 11 bases between the two germline ends. This CDR3 comprises 12 residues. In DNA, the CDR3 is TGTGCCAGCCTCTGGCAGGGCACTGAAGCTTTCTTT. It is translated as CASLWQGTEAFF.

The chain joins TRBV28 to TRBJ2-3, with TRBD2 identical over 15 bases. This CDR3 region has 17 residues. Germline CDR1 is MDHEN and CDR2 is SYDVKM. V shed 3 bases, J shed 5 bases, and the junction held 6 bases outside the gene matches. The CDR3 sequence: CASSLGLAGGYRDTQYF. In DNA, the CDR3 is TGTGCCAGCAGTTTGGGACTAGCGGGAGGATATAGAGATACGCAGTATTTT.

This sequence joins TRBV7-9 and TRBJ1-2; D possibly corresponds to TRBD1 (5 bases). The germline V gene has CDR1 SEHNR and CDR2 FQNEAQ (reference sequence). The CDR3 sequence is 13 residues long. V lost 2 bases to trimming and J lost 8 bases, with 12 bases between them. The CDR3 spells CASSLIGAEGYTF. For the CDR3, the DNA is TGTGCCAGCAGCTTAATAGGGGCGGAGGGCTACACCTTC.

The rearrangement uses TRBV9 and TRBJ1-3; possibly TRBD1 for D (5 bases). The CDR3 spans 15 residues. Trimming left V 4 bases short and J 4 bases short, with 15 bases between. From germline, CDR1 is SGDLS and CDR2 YYNGEE. This CDR3 reads CASSSSGRVGNTIYF. The CDR3 DNA sequence: TGTGCCAGCAGCTCCTCGGGCAGGGTGGGAAACACCATATATTTT.

V is TRBV7-9 and J is TRBJ2-1, with 12 bases lining up with TRBD1. The ends lost 4 bases at V and 7 bases at J; junction bases unmatched: 11. The CDR3 consists of 17 residues. The germline CDR1 and CDR2 sequences are SEHNR and FQNEAQ (reference sequence). CDR3 sequence: CASSSTLGTGGLNEQFF. In DNA, the CDR3 is TGTGCCAGCAGCTCAACCCTCGGGACAGGGGGCCTAAATGAGCAGTTCTTC.

On this clone: A junction end diverges from the germline sequence, so it may reflect a read error. The CDR3 DNA reads TGTACCAGCAGCGCGCGAACAGGGGGTGGTTCACCCCTCCACTTT. Protein sequence: CTSSARTGGGSPLHF. This chain joins TRBV3-1 (or the pseudogene TRBV3-2) and TRBJ1-6, with 8 nucleotides matching TRBD1. Germline V gene data show CDR1 as LGHDT and CDR2 as YNNKEL (reference sequence). The CDR3 spans 15 residues.

This rearrangement joins TRBV25-1 to TRBJ2-5, with 10 bases aligning to TRBD1. The germline V gene has CDR1 MGHDK and CDR2 SYGVNS. This CDR3 is 15 amino acids long. J was trimmed by 5 bases and V by 4 bases; bases with no gene match: 7. The CDR3 loop reads CASSASGQGYETQYF. DNA of the CDR3: TGTGCCAGCAGTGCCTCGGGACAGGGGTATGAGACCCAGTACTTC.

This clone was seen only a few times. The rearrangement uses TRBV6-6 and TRBJ2-5, with 8 bases aligning to TRBD2. Germline CDR1 is MNHNY and CDR2 is SVGAGI (reference sequence). J gave up 3 bases and V 2 bases, and 8 bases lay outside the gene matches. The CDR3 spans 16 residues. The CDR3 loop is CASSYESGGLKETQYF. In DNA, the CDR3 is TGTGCCAGCAGTTACGAGAGCGGGGGCCTTAAAGAGACCCAGTACTTC.

For this clone: At the DNA level, this CDR3 is encoded by other sequences in the same sample as well. This chain uses TRBV7-9 with TRBJ2-1; D may be TRBD1 (5 bases). The V and J ends lost 0 bases and 6 bases respectively, with 6 bases between them. Germline V gene sequence: CDR1 SEHNR, CDR2 FQNEAQ (reference sequence). The CDR3 has 13 residues. CDR3 nucleotides: TGTGCCAGCAGCTTAGCAGGGGCCAATGAGCAGTTCTTC. It encodes CASSLAGANEQFF.

The chain is built from TRBV28 and TRBJ2-7, with 8 positions matching TRBD1. CDR1 is MDHEN, CDR2 SYDVKM, per germline. Trimming cost V 3 bases and J 6 bases; bases outside gene matches: 4. The CDR3 is 13 amino acids. The CDR3 reads CASSFRGLGEQYF. The CDR3 DNA is TGTGCCAGCAGTTTCAGGGGGCTCGGCGAGCAGTACTTC.

The V and J genes are TRBV6-5 and TRBJ2-5, with D possibly matching TRBD2 (5 bases). The CDR3 extends over 13 amino acids. Germline V gene lookup returns CDR1 MNHEY and CDR2 SVGAGI. Trimming removed 2 bases from V and 7 bases from J, with 11 bases in between. The DNA of the CDR3 is TGTGCCAGCAGTTACGGCGGGTTGCGGACCCAGTACTTC. It encodes CASSYGGLRTQYF.

The V gene is TRBV28, the J gene TRBJ2-5, with 8 bases matching TRBD1. This CDR3 is 15 amino acids long. V was pared by 5 bases and J by 5 bases, with 10 bases of the junction left unmatched. Germline V CDR1 and CDR2: MDHEN, SYDVKM. In DNA, the CDR3 is TGTGCCAGCAGTCTCCGACAGGGGTACGGGGAGACCCAGTACTTC. It translates to CASSLRQGYGETQYF.

This clone has only one observation. The gene calls are TRBV5-1 and TRBJ2-1, with D possibly matching TRBD1 (6 bases). The CDR3 totals 16 residues. Germline V gene lookup returns CDR1 SGHRS and CDR2 YFSETQ. Trimming left V 3 bases short and J 4 bases short, with 17 bases between. The DNA of the CDR3 is TGCGCCAGCAGCTGGGTACCGCAGGGGAATTACAATGAGCAGTTCTTC. As protein: CASSWVPQGNYNEQFF.

In this sample, this clone turned up once. This chain joins TRBV6-5 and TRBJ1-2; a weak D match, TRBD1 (6 bases). Germline assignment: CDR1 MNHEY and CDR2 SVGAGI. The CDR3 length is 15 residues. The V and J ends lost 2 bases and 2 bases respectively, with 12 bases between them. CDR3 region: CASSYEGGPNYGYTF. CDR3 DNA sequence: TGTGCCAGCAGTTACGAGGGGGGGCCAAACTATGGCTACACCTTC.

The gene calls are TRBV11-2 and TRBJ2-7; D gene ambiguous. The CDR3 spans 13 residues. V was trimmed by 0 bases and J by 3 bases, leaving 6 bases between them. The germline CDR1 and CDR2 sequences are SGHAT and FQNNGV. The CDR3 spells CASSLDSNYEQYF. In DNA, the CDR3 is TGTGCCAGCAGCTTAGATTCCAACTACGAGCAGTACTTC.

DNA of the CDR3: TGTGCCAGCAGTGACTCAGAGGGAGGGCTGCTTAATGAGCAGTTCTTC. It codes for CASSDSEGGLLNEQFF. The chain is built from TRBV6-4 and TRBJ2-1; 7 positions agree with TRBD2. The CDR3 is 16 amino acids. Per the germline V gene, CDR1 is MRHNA and CDR2 is SNTAGT. V lost 0 bases and J lost 7; bases outside the gene matches: 9.

This rearrangement joins TRBV29-1 to TRBJ2-1; no clear D gene. CDR1 SQVTM and CDR2 ANQGSEA come from the germline V gene. The CDR3 contains 13 residues. Trimming took 5 bases from V and 9 from J, leaving 17 bases between them. The CDR3 DNA reads as TGCAGCGTTAACGCAGCGTTGTTAGGTGAGCAGTTCTTC. It specifies CSVNAALLGEQFF.

Remarks on this clone: In the same sample, other DNA sequences code for this CDR3. As DNA, the CDR3 is TGTGCCAGCAGTGAAGGGCAGGGGAATTCACCCCTCCACTTT. The encoded protein is CASSEGQGNSPLHF. The rearrangement uses TRBV2 and TRBJ1-6, with a possible D match to TRBD1 (6 bases). The V end was cut by 1 base, the J end by 7 bases, with 8 bases between. The germline gives CDR1 SNHLY, CDR2 FYNNEI. The CDR3 has 14 amino acids.

The genes are TRBV7-2 and TRBJ2-5, with TRBD2 matching over 8 bases. Germline V gene lookup returns CDR1 SGHTA and CDR2 FQGNSA. The CDR3 length is 15 residues. J was trimmed by 4 bases and V by 5 bases; bases with no gene match: 9. The CDR3 DNA follows: TGTGCCAGCAGCCCTCGGAGCGGGGGAGGAGAGACCCAGTACTTC. Translating gives CASSPRSGGGETQYF.

J is TRBJ2-7 and V is TRBV28, with D possibly matching TRBD2 (6 bases). Trimming pared 7 bases from V and 5 bases from J, leaving 27 bases between. This CDR3 comprises 17 residues. Germline V gene sequence: CDR1 MDHEN, CDR2 SYDVKM. CDR3 DNA: TGTGCCAGCACCACCCGTCGGGTTTCTGGGGGGTTCCACGAGCAGTACTTC. Translated: CASTTRRVSGGFHEQYF.

This clone was found once. The rearrangement joins TRBV28 to TRBJ2-5; D possibly corresponds to TRBD1 (5 bases). V lost 6 bases and J lost 5, with 16 bases in between. This CDR3 is built from 14 residues. CDR1 is MDHEN and CDR2 is SYDVKM in the germline V gene. CDR3 sequence reads: CASSSPGQSETQYF. The DNA of the CDR3 is TGTGCCAGCAGCTCCCCTGGACAATCGGAGACCCAGTACTTC. Variable domain in full (rest from reference TRBV28 and TRBJ2-5): DVKVTQSSRYLVKRTGEKVFLECVQDMDHENMFWYRQDPGLGLRLIYFSYDVKMKEKGDIPEGYSVSREKKERFSLILESASTNQTSMYLCASSSPGQSETQYFGPGTRLLVL.

The chain recombines TRBV24-1 with TRBJ2-3; 16 positions agree with TRBD2. The CDR3 runs 18 residues. Trimming at V came to 9 bases and at J to 0 bases, leaving 8 bases not matched to a gene. CDR1 and CDR2 from the germline V gene are KGHDR and SFDVKD. The CDR3 reads CATAGTSGGVISTDTQYF. The CDR3, as DNA: TGTGCCACCGCAGGGACTAGCGGGGGGGTTATTAGCACAGATACGCAGTATTTT.